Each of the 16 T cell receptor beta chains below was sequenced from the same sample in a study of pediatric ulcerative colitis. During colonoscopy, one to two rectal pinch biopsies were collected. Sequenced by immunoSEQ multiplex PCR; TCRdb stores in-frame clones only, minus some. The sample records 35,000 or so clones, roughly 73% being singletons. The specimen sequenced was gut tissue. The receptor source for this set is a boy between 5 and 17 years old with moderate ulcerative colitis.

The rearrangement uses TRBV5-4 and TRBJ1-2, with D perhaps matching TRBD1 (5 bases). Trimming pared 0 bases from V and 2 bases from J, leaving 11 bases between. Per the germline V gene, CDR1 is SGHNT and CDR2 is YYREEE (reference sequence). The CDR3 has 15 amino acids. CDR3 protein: CASSLGGRANYGYTF. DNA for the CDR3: TGTGCCAGCAGCTTGGGGGGCCGGGCGAACTATGGCTACACCTTC.

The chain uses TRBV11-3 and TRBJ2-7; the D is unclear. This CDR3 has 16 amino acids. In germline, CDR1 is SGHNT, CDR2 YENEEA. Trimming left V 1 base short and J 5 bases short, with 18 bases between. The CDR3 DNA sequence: TGTGCCAGCAGCTTAGGTACCAATATCCATTCCAACGAGCAGTACTTC. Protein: CASSLGTNIHSNEQYF.

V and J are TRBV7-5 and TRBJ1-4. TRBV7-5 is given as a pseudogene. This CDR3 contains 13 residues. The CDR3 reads CVRSLRWKEKLFF. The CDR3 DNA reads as TGTGTCAGAAGCTTAAGGTGGAAAGAAAAACTGTTTTTT.

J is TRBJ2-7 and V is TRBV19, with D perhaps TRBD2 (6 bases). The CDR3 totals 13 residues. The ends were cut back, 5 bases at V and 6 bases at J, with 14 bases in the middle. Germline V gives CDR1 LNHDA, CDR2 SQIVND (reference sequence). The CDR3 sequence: CASSRGGALEQYF. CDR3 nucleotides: TGTGCCAGTAGTCGCGGAGGGGCGCTCGAGCAGTACTTC.

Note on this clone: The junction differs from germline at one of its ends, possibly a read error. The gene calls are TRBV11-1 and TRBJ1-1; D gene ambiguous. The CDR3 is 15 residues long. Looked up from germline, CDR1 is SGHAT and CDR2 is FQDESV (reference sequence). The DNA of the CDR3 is TGTGCCAGCAGCTCCCGACTCAATGGGAACATTGAAGCTTTCTTT. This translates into CASSSRLNGNIEAFF.

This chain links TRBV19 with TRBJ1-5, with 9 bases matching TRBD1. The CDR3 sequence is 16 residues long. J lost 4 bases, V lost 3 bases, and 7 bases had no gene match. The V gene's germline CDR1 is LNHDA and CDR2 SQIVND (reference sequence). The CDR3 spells CASSMGAGTGNQPQHF. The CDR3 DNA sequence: TGTGCCAGTAGTATGGGGGCCGGGACAGGGAATCAGCCCCAGCATTTT. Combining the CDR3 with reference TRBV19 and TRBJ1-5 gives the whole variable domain DGGITQSPKYLFRKEGQNVTLSCEQNLNHDAMYWYRQDPGQGLRLIYYSQIVNDFQKGDIAEGYSVSREKKESFPLTVTSAQKNPTAFYLCASSMGAGTGNQPQHFGDGTRLSIL.

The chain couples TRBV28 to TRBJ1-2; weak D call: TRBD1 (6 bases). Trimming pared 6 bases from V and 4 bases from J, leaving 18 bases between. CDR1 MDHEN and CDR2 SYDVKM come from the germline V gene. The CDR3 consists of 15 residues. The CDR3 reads CASSKDSQGSYGYTF. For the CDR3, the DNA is TGTGCCAGCAGCAAGGATTCACAGGGTTCCTATGGCTACACCTTC.

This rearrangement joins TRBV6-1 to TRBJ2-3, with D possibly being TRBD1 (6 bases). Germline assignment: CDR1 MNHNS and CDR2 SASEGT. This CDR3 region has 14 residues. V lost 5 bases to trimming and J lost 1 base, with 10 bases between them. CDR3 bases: TGTGCCAGCAGTAACCCAGGGGGCACAGATACGCAGTATTTT. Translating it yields CASSNPGGTDTQYF.

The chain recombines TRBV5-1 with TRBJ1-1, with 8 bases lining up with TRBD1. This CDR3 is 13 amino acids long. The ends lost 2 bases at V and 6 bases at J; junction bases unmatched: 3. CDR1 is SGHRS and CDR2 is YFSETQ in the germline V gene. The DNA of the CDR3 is TGCGCCAGCAGCTTAGACAGGGGCGCTGAAGCTTTCTTT. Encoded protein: CASSLDRGAEAFF. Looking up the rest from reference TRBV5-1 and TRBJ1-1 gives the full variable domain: KAGVTQTPRYLIKTRGQQVTLSCSPISGHRSVSWYQQTPGQGLQFLFEYFSETQRNKGNFPGRFSGRQFSNSRSEMNVSTLELGDSALYLCASSLDRGAEAFFGQGTRLTVV.

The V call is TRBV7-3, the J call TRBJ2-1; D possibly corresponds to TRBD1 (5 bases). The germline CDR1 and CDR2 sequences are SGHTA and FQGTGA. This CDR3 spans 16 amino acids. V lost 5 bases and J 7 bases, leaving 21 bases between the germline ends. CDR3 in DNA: TGTGCCAGCAGCCCGATGGGAACCCTAGGGGTTAATGAGCAGTTCTTC. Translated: CASSPMGTLGVNEQFF.

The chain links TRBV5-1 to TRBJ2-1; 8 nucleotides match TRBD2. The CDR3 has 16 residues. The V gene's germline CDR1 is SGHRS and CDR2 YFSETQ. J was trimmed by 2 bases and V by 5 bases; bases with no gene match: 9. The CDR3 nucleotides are TGCGCCAGCAGACAAAGGACTAGCCCTACCTACAATGAGCAGTTCTTC. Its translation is CASRQRTSPTYNEQFF.

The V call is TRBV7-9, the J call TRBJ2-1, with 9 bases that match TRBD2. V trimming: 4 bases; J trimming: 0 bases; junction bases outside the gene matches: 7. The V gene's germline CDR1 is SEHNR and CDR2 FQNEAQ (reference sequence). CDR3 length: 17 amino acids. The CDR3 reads CASSSRTSASSYNEQFF. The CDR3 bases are TGTGCCAGCAGCTCGAGGACTAGCGCGAGCTCCTACAATGAGCAGTTCTTC.

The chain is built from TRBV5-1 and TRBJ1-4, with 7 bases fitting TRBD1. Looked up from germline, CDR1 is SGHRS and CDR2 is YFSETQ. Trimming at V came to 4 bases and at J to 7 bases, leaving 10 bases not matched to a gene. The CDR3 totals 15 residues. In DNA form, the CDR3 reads TGCGCCAGCAGCCCGGGGGACAGCCAGGGTGAAAAACTGTTTTTT. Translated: CASSPGDSQGEKLFF.

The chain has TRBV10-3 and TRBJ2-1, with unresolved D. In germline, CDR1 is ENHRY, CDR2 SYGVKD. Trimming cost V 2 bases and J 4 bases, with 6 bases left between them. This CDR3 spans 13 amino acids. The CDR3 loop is CAISEGQYNEQFF. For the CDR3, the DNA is TGTGCCATCAGTGAGGGGCAGTACAATGAGCAGTTCTTC.

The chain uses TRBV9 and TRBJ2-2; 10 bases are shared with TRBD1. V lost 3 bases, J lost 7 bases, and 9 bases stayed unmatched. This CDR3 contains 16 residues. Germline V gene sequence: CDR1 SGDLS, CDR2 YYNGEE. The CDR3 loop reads CASSATGTGVGGELFF. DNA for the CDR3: TGTGCCAGCAGCGCGACCGGGACAGGGGTGGGCGGGGAGCTGTTTTTT.

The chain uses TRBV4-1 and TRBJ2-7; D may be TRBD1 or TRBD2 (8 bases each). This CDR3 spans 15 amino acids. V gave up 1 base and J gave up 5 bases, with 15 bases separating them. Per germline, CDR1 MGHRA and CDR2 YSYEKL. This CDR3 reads CASSQVSGTGHEQYF. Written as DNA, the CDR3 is TGCGCCAGCAGCCAAGTTAGCGGGACAGGTCACGAGCAGTACTTC.